This T cell receptor beta chain appears in the sequencing data of a study of CD8+ T cells in alopecia areata. Study-level information: For the treated group, dosing was oral tofacitinib at 5 to 10 mg twice daily.

CDR3 size: 16 residues. The germline V gene encodes CDR1 SGHKS and CDR2 YYEKEE (reference sequence). With 5 bases clipped from V and 1 base from J, the junction kept 8 bases outside the gene matches. This clone was counted once. Its cognate antigen is unknown. The sample's treatment: oral pan-JAK inhibitor, 5-10 mg twice daily. Peripheral blood and lesional scalp punch biopsies were taken from alopecia areata patients. Investigators isolated RNA and reverse transcribed it into cDNA to act as the sequencing template. Profiling relied on immunoSEQ multiplex PCR, and the TCRdb table lists in-frame clones only, not all of them. Here the sample spans more than 2,500 clones, approximately 80% being singletons. The study, taken as a whole, reports: Many expanded lesional clones persisted in scalp and blood during tofacitinib treatment. Scalp sample data also include resident alphabeta T cells from normal skin. Among the top 100, expanded CD8+ clones were significantly decreased by tofacitinib, as was scalp clonality.

This receptor was taken from a human donor with alopecia areata. The sample here was skin, taken at week 24, from a patient treated with tofacitinib. The chain recombines TRBV5-5 with TRBJ2-2, with 7 bases matching TRBD1. CDR3 loop: CASRVPGQLNTGELFF. As DNA, the CDR3 is TGTGCCAGCAGGGTACCGGGACAGCTGAACACCGGGGAGCTGTTTTTT.